This T cell receptor beta chain came from a study of regulatory T cells in long-lasting Graves disease. V lost 4 bases to trimming and J lost 0 bases; unmatched junction nucleotides: 6. Germline V gives CDR1 LNHNV, CDR2 YYDKDF (reference sequence). CDR3 length: 15 residues. Regarding time point: newly diagnosed GD, antithyroid drugs for less than 3 months. There was RNA extracted from PBMCs, and the TCR library was made from it. iRepertoire HTBI primers and Arm-PCR of CDR3 regions built TCR beta libraries. TCRdb reprocessed the multiplex PCR reads with MiXCR, giving one entry per CDR3 protein. The sample gives some 490,000 distinct CDR3 sequences, about 11% of which show up once; about 8.3% is in the top ten. This clonotype came up many times. These data were also reused for a study on T cells in Graves' hyperthyroidism and ophthalmopathy. That study reports: Diagnostic assessment was based on clinical symptoms, serum thyroxine and TRAb, thyroid ultrasound and orbital computed tomography.

This sequence joins TRBV15 and TRBJ2-7, with 7 nucleotides matching TRBD1. The clonotype originates from a woman under 40 with Graves disease. The material was peripheral blood mononuclear cells (PBMCs), obtained at new diagnosis, from a patient treated with antithyroid drugs. The CDR3 sequence: CATSIRGRGSYEQYF. The CDR3 DNA is TGTGCCACCAGCATAAGGGGGCGAGGCTCCTACGAGCAGTACTTC.